Sequencing of this T cell receptor (beta chain) was carried out in a study of regulatory T cells in long-lasting Graves disease. Findings and caveats of the study: What was studied was peripheral blood only, and not thyroid tissue.

Researchers made TCR beta libraries by using iRepertoire HTBI primers and running Arm-PCR on CDR3 regions. MiXCR, run by TCRdb on the multiplex PCR reads, gives a single entry per CDR3 protein. The table records hundreds of thousands of distinct CDR3 sequences, approximately 15% of them present only once. Sample time point: newly diagnosed GD, antithyroid drugs for less than 3 months. The TCR library was prepared using RNA isolated from PBMCs. This clonotype was counted at least ten times. Its antigen is unknown. Relative to the germline gene, one junction end is altered; a read error may explain this. Another study also made use of these data, one on T cells in Graves' hyperthyroidism and ophthalmopathy. That source adds: Graves' hyperthyroidism showing no ophthalmopathy progression within 18 months was considered stable. First-round RT-PCR with HTBI primers amplified the TCR CDR3 region.

The clonotype comes from a woman aged 40 to 49 with Graves disease. The sequences come from peripheral blood mononuclear cells (PBMCs), collected at new diagnosis, from a patient treated with antithyroid drugs.

CDR3 DNA: TGTGCCAACAGTGAATATGGGGGCAACACTGAAGCTTTCTTT. Residues: CANSEYGGNTEAFF. The chain carries TRBV2 and TRBJ1-1; TRBD1 is a possible D gene (6 bases). The CDR3 has 14 amino acids. CDR1 SNHLY and CDR2 FYNNEI come from the germline V gene.